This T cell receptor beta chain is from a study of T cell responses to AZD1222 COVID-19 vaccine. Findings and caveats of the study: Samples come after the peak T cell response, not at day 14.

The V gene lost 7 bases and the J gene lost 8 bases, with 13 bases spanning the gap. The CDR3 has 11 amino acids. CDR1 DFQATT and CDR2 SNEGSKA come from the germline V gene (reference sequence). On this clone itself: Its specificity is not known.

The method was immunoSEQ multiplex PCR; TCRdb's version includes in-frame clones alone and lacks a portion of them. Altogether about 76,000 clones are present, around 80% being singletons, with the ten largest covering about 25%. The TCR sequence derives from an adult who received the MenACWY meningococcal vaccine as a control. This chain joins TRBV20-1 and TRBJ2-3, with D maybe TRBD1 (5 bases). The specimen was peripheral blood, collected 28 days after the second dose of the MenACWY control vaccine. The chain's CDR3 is CSGVMGLTQYF. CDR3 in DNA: TGCAGTGGGGTTATGGGGCTTACGCAGTATTTT.